A single sample is the source of the 3 T cell receptor beta chains below, sequenced in a study of blood T cell repertoires in COVID-19. The data were produced by immunoSEQ multiplex PCR, yet TCRdb's version contains in-frame clones alone and is incomplete. The data show roughly 60,000 clones, 65% to 85% seen once. What was sequenced was peripheral blood. The receptor source for this set is a man younger than 45 with COVID-19, enrolled during active disease.

This chain joins TRBV2 and TRBJ2-5; 8 bases align to TRBD1. The germline V gene has CDR1 SNHLY and CDR2 FYNNEI. Trimming took 9 bases from V and 7 from J; bases not matched to a gene: 10. The CDR3 totals 13 residues. The CDR3 DNA sequence: TGTGCCAGTTACAGGGGGAGTTCGGGGACCCAGTACTTC. This sequence encodes CASYRGSSGTQYF.

The chain uses TRBV5-5 and TRBJ2-6, with a tentative D call TRBD2 (7 bases). The CDR3 is made up of 16 amino acids. The germline V gene has CDR1 SGHKS and CDR2 YYEKEE (reference sequence). The V end was cut by 4 bases, the J end by 2 bases, with 13 bases between. The CDR3 bases are TGTGCCAGCAGCACGAGGGGGGGCGCTGGGGCCAACGTCCTGACTTTC. Translated, it gives CASSTRGGAGANVLTF.

The rearrangement joins TRBV19 to TRBJ1-6, with 7 bases identical to TRBD1. The CDR3 loop spans 16 amino acids. The germline V gene has CDR1 LNHDA and CDR2 SQIVND (reference sequence). The ends lost 7 bases at V and 6 bases at J; junction bases unmatched: 12. CDR3 nucleotides: TGTGCCAGTACCCGTATGGGTGGGACAGCTAATTCACCCCTCCACTTT. The encoded protein is CASTRMGGTANSPLHF.